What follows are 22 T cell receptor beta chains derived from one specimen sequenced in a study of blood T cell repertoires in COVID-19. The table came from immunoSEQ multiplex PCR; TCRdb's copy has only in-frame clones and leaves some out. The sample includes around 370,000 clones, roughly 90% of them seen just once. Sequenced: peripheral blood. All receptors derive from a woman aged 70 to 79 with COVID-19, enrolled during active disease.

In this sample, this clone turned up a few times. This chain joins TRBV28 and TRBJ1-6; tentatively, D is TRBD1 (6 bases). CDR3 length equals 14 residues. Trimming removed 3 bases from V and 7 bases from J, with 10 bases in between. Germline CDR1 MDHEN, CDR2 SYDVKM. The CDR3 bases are TGTGCCAGCAGTTTGGGGGCAGAGAATTCACCCCTCCACTTT. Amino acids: CASSLGAENSPLHF.

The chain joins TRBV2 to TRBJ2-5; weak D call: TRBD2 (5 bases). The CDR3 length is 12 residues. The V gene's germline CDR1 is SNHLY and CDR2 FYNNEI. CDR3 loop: CATKGGSETQYF. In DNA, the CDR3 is TGTGCTACTAAGGGCGGGTCGGAGACCCAGTACTTC.

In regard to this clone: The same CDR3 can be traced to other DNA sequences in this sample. CDR3 region: CASSLTGTSGNTIYF. The CDR3 bases are TGTGCCAGCTCATTAACAGGCACATCAGGAAACACCATATATTTT. The chain employs TRBV18 and TRBJ1-3; the D gene is possibly TRBD1 (5 bases). The CDR3 is made up of 15 amino acids. CDR1 and CDR2 (germline): KGHSH, LQKENI. The V and J ends lost 5 bases and 4 bases respectively, with 15 bases between them.

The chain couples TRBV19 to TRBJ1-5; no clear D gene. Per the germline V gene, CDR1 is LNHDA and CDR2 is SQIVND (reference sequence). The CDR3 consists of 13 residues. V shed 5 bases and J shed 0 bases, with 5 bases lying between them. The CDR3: CASSSHSNQPQHF. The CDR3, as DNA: TGTGCCAGTAGTTCACATAGCAATCAGCCCCAGCATTTT.

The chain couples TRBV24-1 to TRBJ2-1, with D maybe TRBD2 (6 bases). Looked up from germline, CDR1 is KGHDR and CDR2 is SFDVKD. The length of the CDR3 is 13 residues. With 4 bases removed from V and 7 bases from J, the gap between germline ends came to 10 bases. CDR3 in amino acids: CATSDPAGNEQFF. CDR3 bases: TGTGCCACCAGTGACCCGGCGGGAAATGAGCAGTTCTTC.

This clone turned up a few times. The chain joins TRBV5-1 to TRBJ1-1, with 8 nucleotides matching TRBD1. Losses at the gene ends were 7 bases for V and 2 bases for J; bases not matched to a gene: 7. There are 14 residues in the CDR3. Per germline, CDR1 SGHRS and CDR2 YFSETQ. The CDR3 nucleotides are TGCGCCAGCGGACAGGGAGCGATAAACACTGAAGCTTTCTTT. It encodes CASGQGAINTEAFF.

CDR3 coding DNA: TGTGCCAGCAGCCCGAGGACAGGATTCGAGGATGAGCAGTTCTTC. Translating gives CASSPRTGFEDEQFF. This rearrangement joins TRBV7-2 to TRBJ2-1; 7 bases agree with TRBD1. The CDR3 runs to 15 residues. Germline trimming cut 5 bases from V and 8 bases from J; bases unmatched to any gene: 12. Germline assignment: CDR1 SGHTA and CDR2 FQGNSA. Drawing the rest from reference TRBV7-2 and TRBJ2-1, the complete variable domain is GAGVSQSPSNKVTEKGKDVELRCDPISGHTALYWYRQSLGQGLEFLIYFQGNSAPDKSGLPSDRFSAERTGGSVSTLTIQRTQQEDSAVYLCASSPRTGFEDEQFFGPGTRLTVL.

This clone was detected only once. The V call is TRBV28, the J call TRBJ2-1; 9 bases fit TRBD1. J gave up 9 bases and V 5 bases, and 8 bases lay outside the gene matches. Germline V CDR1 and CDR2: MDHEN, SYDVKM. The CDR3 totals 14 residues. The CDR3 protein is CASSMPTGGGEQFF. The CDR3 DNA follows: TGTGCCAGCAGTATGCCGACAGGGGGGGGTGAGCAGTTCTTC.

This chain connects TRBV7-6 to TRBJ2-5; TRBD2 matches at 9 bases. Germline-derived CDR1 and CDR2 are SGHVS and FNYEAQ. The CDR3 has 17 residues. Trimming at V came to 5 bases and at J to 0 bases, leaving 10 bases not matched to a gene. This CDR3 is CASSPSERGAYQETQYF. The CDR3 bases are TGTGCCAGCAGCCCCTCGGAGCGGGGGGCCTACCAAGAGACCCAGTACTTC.

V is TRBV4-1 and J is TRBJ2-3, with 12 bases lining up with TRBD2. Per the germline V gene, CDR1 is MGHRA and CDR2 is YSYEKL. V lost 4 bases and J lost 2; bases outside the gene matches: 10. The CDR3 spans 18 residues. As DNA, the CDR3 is TGCGCCAGCAGCCGAAGCCTTACTAGCGGGGGGACCACAGATACGCAGTATTTT. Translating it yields CASSRSLTSGGTTDTQYF.

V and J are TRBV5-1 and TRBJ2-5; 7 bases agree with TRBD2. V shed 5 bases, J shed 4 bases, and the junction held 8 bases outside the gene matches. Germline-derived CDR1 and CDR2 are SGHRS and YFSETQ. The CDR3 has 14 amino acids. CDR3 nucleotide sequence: TGCGCCAGCAGTTACGGGGCGGGGGTAGAGACCCAGTACTTC. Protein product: CASSYGAGVETQYF.

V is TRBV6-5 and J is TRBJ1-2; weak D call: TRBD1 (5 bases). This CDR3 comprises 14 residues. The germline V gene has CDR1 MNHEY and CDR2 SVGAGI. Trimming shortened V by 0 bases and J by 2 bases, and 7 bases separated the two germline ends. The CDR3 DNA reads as TGTGCCAGCAGTTACTCGGGGCTAAACTATGGCTACACCTTC. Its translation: CASSYSGLNYGYTF.

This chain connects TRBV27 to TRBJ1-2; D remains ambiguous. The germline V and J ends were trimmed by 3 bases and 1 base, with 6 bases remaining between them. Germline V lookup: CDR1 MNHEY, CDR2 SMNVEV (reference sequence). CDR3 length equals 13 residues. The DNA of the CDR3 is TGTGCCAGCAGTTTCGGGGTTAACTATGGCTACACCTTC. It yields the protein CASSFGVNYGYTF.

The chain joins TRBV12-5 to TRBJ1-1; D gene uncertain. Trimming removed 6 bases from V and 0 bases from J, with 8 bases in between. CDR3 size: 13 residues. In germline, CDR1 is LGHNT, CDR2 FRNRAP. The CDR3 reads CASGYEMNTEAFF. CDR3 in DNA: TGTGCTAGTGGCTATGAGATGAACACTGAAGCTTTCTTT.

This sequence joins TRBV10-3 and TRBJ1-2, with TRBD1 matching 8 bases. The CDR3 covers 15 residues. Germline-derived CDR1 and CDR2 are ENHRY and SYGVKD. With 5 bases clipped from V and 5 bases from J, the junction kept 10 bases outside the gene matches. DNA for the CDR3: TGTGCCATCAGTTGGGTACAGGGGGACCCTTATGGCTACACCTTC. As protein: CAISWVQGDPYGYTF.

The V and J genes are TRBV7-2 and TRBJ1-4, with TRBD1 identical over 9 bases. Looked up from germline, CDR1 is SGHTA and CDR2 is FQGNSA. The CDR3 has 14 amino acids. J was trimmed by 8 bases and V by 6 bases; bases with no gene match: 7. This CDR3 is CASSPDRGNEKLFF. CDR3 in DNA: TGTGCCAGCAGTCCCGACAGGGGGAACGAAAAACTGTTTTTT. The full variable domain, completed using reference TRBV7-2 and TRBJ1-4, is GAGVSQSPSNKVTEKGKDVELRCDPISGHTALYWYRQSLGQGLEFLIYFQGNSAPDKSGLPSDRFSAERTGGSVSTLTIQRTQQEDSAVYLCASSPDRGNEKLFFGSGTQLSVL.

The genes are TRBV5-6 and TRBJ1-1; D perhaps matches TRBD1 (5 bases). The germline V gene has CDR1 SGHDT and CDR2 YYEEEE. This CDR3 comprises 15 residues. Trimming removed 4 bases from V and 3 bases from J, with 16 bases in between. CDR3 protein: CASSPLQGEDTEAFF. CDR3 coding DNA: TGTGCCAGCAGCCCCCTCCAGGGTGAGGACACTGAAGCTTTCTTT.

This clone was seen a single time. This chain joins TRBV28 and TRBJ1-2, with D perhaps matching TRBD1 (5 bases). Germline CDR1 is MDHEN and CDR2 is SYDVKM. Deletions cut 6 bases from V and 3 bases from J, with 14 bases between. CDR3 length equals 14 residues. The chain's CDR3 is CASSPPTVDYGYTF. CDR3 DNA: TGTGCCAGCAGCCCCCCGACAGTGGACTATGGCTACACCTTC.

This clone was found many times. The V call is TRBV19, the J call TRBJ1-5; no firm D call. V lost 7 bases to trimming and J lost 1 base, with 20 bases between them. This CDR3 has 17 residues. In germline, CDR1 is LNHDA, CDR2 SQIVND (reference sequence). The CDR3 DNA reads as TGTGCCAGTACGACTCTTTGGGGAGGATCGAGCAATCAGCCCCAGCATTTT. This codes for CASTTLWGGSSNQPQHF.

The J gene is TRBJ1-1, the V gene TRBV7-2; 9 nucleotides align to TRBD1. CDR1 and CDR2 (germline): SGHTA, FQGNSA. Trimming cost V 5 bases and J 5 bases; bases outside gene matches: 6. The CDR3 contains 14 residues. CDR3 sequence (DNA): TGTGCCAGCAGCCCCGGACAGGGGAGGACTGAAGCTTTCTTT. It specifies CASSPGQGRTEAFF.

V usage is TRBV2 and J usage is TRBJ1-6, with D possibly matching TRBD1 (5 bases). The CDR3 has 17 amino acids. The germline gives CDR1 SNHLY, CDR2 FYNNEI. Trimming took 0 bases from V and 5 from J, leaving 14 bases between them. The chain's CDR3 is CASSEALSGTHNSPLHF. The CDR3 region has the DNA TGTGCCAGCAGTGAAGCGCTAAGCGGGACCCATAATTCACCCCTCCACTTT.

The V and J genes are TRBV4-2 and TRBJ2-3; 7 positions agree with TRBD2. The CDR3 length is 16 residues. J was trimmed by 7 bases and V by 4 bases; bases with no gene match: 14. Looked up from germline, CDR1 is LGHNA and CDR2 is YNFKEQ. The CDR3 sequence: CASSPDRTSIMNTQYF. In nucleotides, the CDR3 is TGTGCCAGCAGCCCAGATAGGACTAGTATCATGAATACGCAGTATTTT.